Shown below are 27 T cell receptor beta chains from a single sample sequenced in a study of shared clonotypes between healthy human individuals. Only in-frame clones appear in the TCRdb table, and some are missing; sequencing was by immunoSEQ multiplex PCR. The sample holds millions of clones, approximately 92% seen once. The sequenced sample consisted of naive CD4+ T cells sorted from blood. The subset is: CD45RA+ positively selected. These receptors were collected from a man aged 18-30 years in good health.

V gene TRBV6-5 combines with J gene TRBJ2-1; D gene ambiguous. Trimming stripped 0 bases from V and 0 bases from J, with 9 bases between. Germline V gene lookup returns CDR1 MNHEY and CDR2 SVGAGI. The CDR3 sequence is 16 residues long. The CDR3 nucleotides are TGTGCCAGCAGTTACTCCGCTGGTTACTCCTACAATGAGCAGTTCTTC. Protein: CASSYSAGYSYNEQFF.

CDR3 sequence (DNA): TGCGCCAGCAGCTTGTGGGGACTAGCGGGAGGCGGTACCGGGGAGCTGTTTTTT. Protein sequence: CASSLWGLAGGGTGELFF. The V gene is TRBV5-1, the J gene TRBJ2-2; TRBD2 aligns across 15 bases. Germline V gives CDR1 SGHRS, CDR2 YFSETQ. Germline trimming cut 1 base from V and 5 bases from J; bases unmatched to any gene: 6. This CDR3 has 18 residues.

This rearrangement joins TRBV5-5 to TRBJ2-3, with 9 bases matching TRBD2. CDR3 length: 17 amino acids. V lost 0 bases to trimming and J lost 3 bases; unmatched junction nucleotides: 8. Germline V gives CDR1 SGHKS, CDR2 YYEKEE (reference sequence). This CDR3 is CASSLARGGARTDTQYF. Written as DNA, the CDR3 is TGTGCCAGCAGCTTGGCCCGCGGGGGGGCGAGGACAGATACGCAGTATTTT.

This clone was observed once. The chain recombines TRBV7-9 with TRBJ2-5; D is uncertain. In germline, CDR1 is SEHNR, CDR2 FQNEAQ (reference sequence). The CDR3 extends over 14 amino acids. Trimming stripped 2 bases from V and 1 base from J, with 8 bases between. CDR3 sequence: CASSLNSFQETQYF. CDR3 in DNA: TGTGCCAGCAGCTTAAATTCCTTCCAAGAGACCCAGTACTTC.

The chain is built from TRBV5-1 and TRBJ1-1; no reliable D call. The germline V gene has CDR1 SGHRS and CDR2 YFSETQ. This CDR3 has 12 amino acids. Trimming removed 7 bases from V and 2 bases from J, with 9 bases in between. Here the CDR3 DNA reads TGCGCCAGCCGCGGGATCAACACTGAAGCTTTCTTT. This translates into CASRGINTEAFF. The full variable domain, rest sourced from reference TRBV5-1 and TRBJ1-1, is KAGVTQTPRYLIKTRGQQVTLSCSPISGHRSVSWYQQTPGQGLQFLFEYFSETQRNKGNFPGRFSGRQFSNSRSEMNVSTLELGDSALYLCASRGINTEAFFGQGTRLTVV.

CDR3 residues: CASSHASSGSSYNEQFF. Here the CDR3 DNA reads TGCGCCAGCAGCCACGCTTCTAGCGGGAGCTCCTACAATGAGCAGTTCTTC. The V call is TRBV4-1, the J call TRBJ2-1; 10 bases are a match to TRBD2. Germline CDR1 and CDR2: MGHRA and YSYEKL. V dropped 3 bases and J dropped 0; count of bases not matched to a gene: 5. The CDR3 has 17 amino acids.

The table lists this clone with a count of one. This chain links TRBV4-1 with TRBJ2-1, with D maybe TRBD2 (6 bases). In germline, CDR1 is MGHRA, CDR2 YSYEKL. Trimming shortened V by 5 bases and J by 4 bases, and 15 bases separated the two germline ends. The CDR3 consists of 15 residues. CDR3 nucleotide sequence: TGCGCCAGCAGCGTGGCGGGACTGACTTACAATGAGCAGTTCTTC. Its translation: CASSVAGLTYNEQFF.

The chain recombines TRBV6-5 with TRBJ2-7, with TRBD1 identical over 8 bases. The trim removed 6 bases at V and 0 bases at J, leaving 7 bases unmatched. This CDR3 has 15 amino acids. The germline V gene encodes CDR1 MNHEY and CDR2 SVGAGI. The CDR3 reads CASSRTGISSYEQYF. In DNA, the CDR3 is TGTGCCAGCAGCCGGACAGGGATTAGCTCCTACGAGCAGTACTTC.

The V and J genes are TRBV6-6 and TRBJ1-2; D gene uncertain. The CDR3 runs 12 residues. CDR1 and CDR2 from the germline V gene are MNHNY and SVGAGI (reference sequence). V shed 6 bases and J shed 2 bases, with 7 bases lying between them. The CDR3 here is CASSQTNYGYTF. In DNA form, the CDR3 reads TGTGCCAGCAGCCAAACAAACTATGGCTACACCTTC.

The chain combines TRBV19 with TRBJ1-5, with 7 bases lining up with TRBD1. V was clipped by 7 bases and J by 0 bases; unmatched bases: 9. Germline lookup yields CDR1 LNHDA and CDR2 SQIVND (reference sequence). The CDR3 is 16 amino acids. The CDR3 DNA sequence: TGTGCCAGTATCCCCCAGGGGGTTAATAGCAATCAGCCCCAGCATTTT. This translates into CASIPQGVNSNQPQHF. The complete variable domain, with remaining parts taken from reference TRBV19 and TRBJ1-5, reads DGGITQSPKYLFRKEGQNVTLSCEQNLNHDAMYWYRQDPGQGLRLIYYSQIVNDFQKGDIAEGYSVSREKKESFPLTVTSAQKNPTAFYLCASIPQGVNSNQPQHFGDGTRLSIL.

V is TRBV6-5 and J is TRBJ2-5; unclear D gene. V lost 5 bases and J 5 bases, leaving 6 bases between the germline ends. Germline CDR1 and CDR2: MNHEY and SVGAGI. The CDR3 has 11 amino acids. In DNA, the CDR3 is TGTGCCAGCAGTCGGACCGAGACCCAGTACTTC. It specifies CASSRTETQYF.

The V call is TRBV11-3, the J call TRBJ1-1; D possibly corresponds to TRBD1 (5 bases). CDR1 is SGHNT, CDR2 YENEEA, per germline. This CDR3 contains 14 residues. Trimming left V 0 bases short and J 5 bases short, with 10 bases between. In DNA, the CDR3 is TGTGCCAGCAGCTTAGACGGGGAGGGGACTGAAGCTTTCTTT. Translating gives CASSLDGEGTEAFF.

V and J are TRBV20-1 and TRBJ1-6; D gene uncertain. Germline-derived CDR1 and CDR2 are DFQATT and SNEGSKA (reference sequence). Trimming pared 5 bases from V and 13 bases from J, leaving 12 bases between. CDR3 length: 11 residues. CDR3 sequence (DNA): TGCAGTGCTCGCGGCACCGGGCCCCTCCACTTT. Protein sequence: CSARGTGPLHF.

The V and J genes are TRBV6-1 and TRBJ1-2; the D is unclear. Germline lookup yields CDR1 MNHNS and CDR2 SASEGT. The germline V and J ends were trimmed by 9 bases and 6 bases, with 14 bases remaining between them. The CDR3 loop spans 12 amino acids. The chain's CDR3 is CARKTLNHGYTF. CDR3 sequence (DNA): TGTGCCAGAAAGACCCTCAACCATGGCTACACCTTC.

Here the CDR3 DNA reads TGTGCCTGGAGTTTCAGGGGCCCCCGGCCCCAGCATTTT. Translated: CAWSFRGPRPQHF. The J gene is TRBJ1-5, the V gene TRBV30; maybe TRBD1 (6 bases). Germline V lookup: CDR1 GTSNPN, CDR2 SVGIG (reference sequence). There are 13 residues in the CDR3. Trimming pared 2 bases from V and 9 bases from J, leaving 14 bases between.

V is TRBV9 and J is TRBJ2-3; 7 bases are shared with TRBD2. The CDR3 is 17 residues long. V was pared by 3 bases and J by 2 bases, with 12 bases of the junction left unmatched. CDR1 is SGDLS, CDR2 YYNGEE, per germline. CDR3 amino acids: CASSAHRWGGTTDTQYF. The DNA for the CDR3 is TGTGCCAGCAGCGCCCACCGTTGGGGGGGAACCACAGATACGCAGTATTTT.

The genes are TRBV7-9 and TRBJ1-4; D gene unclear. The CDR3 covers 16 residues. V was cut by 1 base and J by 8 bases, with 17 bases left in between. Germline CDR1 and CDR2: SEHNR and FQNEAQ (reference sequence). The CDR3 nucleotides read TGTGCCAGCAGCTTAGTTACGCTGGGGTCGAGCGAAAAACTGTTTTTT. It encodes CASSLVTLGSSEKLFF.

The rearrangement joins TRBV7-8 to TRBJ2-7, with 8 positions matching TRBD1. Germline V CDR1 and CDR2: SGHVS, FQNEAQ. Trimming removed 1 base from V and 7 bases from J; junction bases left unmatched: 9. This CDR3 has 15 amino acids. The CDR3 region has the DNA TGTGCCAGCAGCTTAGAGGTGCAGGGGGCGGGAGAGCAGTACTTC. This codes for CASSLEVQGAGEQYF.

This clone was observed a few times. The genes are TRBV5-1 and TRBJ2-1; TRBD2 matches at 13 bases. The CDR3 totals 15 residues. Germline-derived CDR1 and CDR2 are SGHRS and YFSETQ. The V gene end was trimmed by 3 bases and the J gene end by 5 bases; junction bases not matched to a gene: 2. The CDR3 spells CASSSGLAGHNEQFF. The CDR3 DNA reads TGCGCCAGCAGCTCGGGACTAGCGGGACACAATGAGCAGTTCTTC. The variable domain in full, completed from reference TRBV5-1 and TRBJ2-1, reads KAGVTQTPRYLIKTRGQQVTLSCSPISGHRSVSWYQQTPGQGLQFLFEYFSETQRNKGNFPGRFSGRQFSNSRSEMNVSTLELGDSALYLCASSSGLAGHNEQFFGPGTRLTVL.

Here the CDR3 DNA reads TGCGCCAGCAGTGAGGGCAGGGGGCGTAGAGAGACCCAGTACTTC. As protein: CASSEGRGRRETQYF. This chain uses TRBV10-1 with TRBJ2-5, with TRBD1 matching over 8 bases. The trim removed 2 bases at V and 4 bases at J, leaving 6 bases unmatched. The CDR3 runs to 15 residues. The germline V gene has CDR1 WNHNN and CDR2 SYGVQD (reference sequence).

The table lists this clone with a few counts. The chain joins TRBV2 to TRBJ2-2, with TRBD2 identical over 8 bases. V shed 8 bases, J shed 4 bases, and the junction held 12 bases outside the gene matches. Looked up from germline, CDR1 is SNHLY and CDR2 is FYNNEI. The CDR3 is 16 residues long. The CDR3 DNA is TGTGCCAGCTATCCAACCGGGACTAGTGGCACCGGGGAGCTGTTTTTT. Protein: CASYPTGTSGTGELFF.

The V call is TRBV10-3, the J call TRBJ1-4; no firm D call. CDR3 size: 13 residues. The germline V gene has CDR1 ENHRY and CDR2 SYGVKD. With 5 bases removed from V and 4 bases from J, the gap between germline ends came to 8 bases. The CDR3 coding sequence is TGTGCCATCAGTCGGGTCGATAATGAAAAACTGTTTTTT. Translating gives CAISRVDNEKLFF.

The chain uses TRBV27 and TRBJ2-7; 9 bases match TRBD1. The CDR3 loop spans 15 amino acids. The V and J ends lost 3 bases and 7 bases, in that order; junction bases with no gene match: 10. Germline V lookup: CDR1 MNHEY, CDR2 SMNVEV (reference sequence). CDR3 sequence reads: CASSLRGTGWSEQYF. The CDR3 DNA follows: TGTGCCAGCAGTTTGCGGGGGACAGGGTGGAGTGAGCAGTACTTC.

The chain carries TRBV30 and TRBJ2-2; D uncertain. The CDR3 spans 15 residues. Germline CDR1 and CDR2: GTSNPN and SVGIG (reference sequence). V lost 0 bases and J 6 bases, leaving 14 bases between the germline ends. The CDR3 bases are TGTGCCTGGAGTGTACGTCTTAGAGGCGCCGGGGAGCTGTTTTTT. It is translated as CAWSVRLRGAGELFF.

The chain joins TRBV19 to TRBJ2-7; 7 positions agree with TRBD2. Germline trimming cut 9 bases from V and 5 bases from J; bases unmatched to any gene: 16. The CDR3 length is 15 residues. The germline V gene has CDR1 LNHDA and CDR2 SQIVND (reference sequence). CDR3 DNA: TGTGCCAGCTCCGATGGGGGAGGGCTTGGAGACGAGCAGTACTTC. It translates to CASSDGGGLGDEQYF. Complete variable domain (other parts from reference TRBV19 and TRBJ2-7): DGGITQSPKYLFRKEGQNVTLSCEQNLNHDAMYWYRQDPGQGLRLIYYSQIVNDFQKGDIAEGYSVSREKKESFPLTVTSAQKNPTAFYLCASSDGGGLGDEQYFGPGTRLTVT.

In the case of this clone: At the DNA level, this CDR3 is encoded by other sequences in the same sample as well. The V gene is TRBV5-1, the J gene TRBJ2-2; TRBD1 matches 7 bases. This CDR3 is 16 amino acids long. The trim removed 0 bases at V and 0 bases at J, leaving 2 bases unmatched. CDR1 is SGHRS, CDR2 YFSETQ, per germline. The CDR3 DNA is TGCGCCAGCAGCTTGGAGGGGACAGCGAACACCGGGGAGCTGTTTTTT. Its protein is CASSLEGTANTGELFF.

The rearrangement links TRBV6-5 to TRBJ2-7, with D perhaps TRBD2 (5 bases). Deletions cut 6 bases from V and 5 bases from J, with 14 bases between. The length of the CDR3 is 13 residues. The germline gives CDR1 MNHEY, CDR2 SVGAGI. The CDR3 here is CASRIGGLHEQYF. In DNA form, the CDR3 reads TGTGCCAGCAGAATAGGAGGCCTCCACGAGCAGTACTTC.